This passage covers 15 T cell receptor beta chains from one sample sequenced in a study of regulatory T cells in long-lasting Graves disease. Specified time point: persistent/refractory GD, antithyroid drugs over 5 years with positive TRAb. RNA from PBMCs was the source of the TCR library. Construction of TCR beta libraries relied on iRepertoire HTBI primers and on Arm-PCR targeting CDR3 regions. Each CDR3 protein gets one entry after TCRdb re-called the multiplex PCR reads with MiXCR. The top ten clones hold more than 50% of a sample with some 280,000 distinct CDR3 sequences, 20% to 25% of them seen once. The sequenced sample was peripheral blood mononuclear cells (PBMCs), obtained when the disease was refractory, from a patient treated with antithyroid drugs. These receptors all come from a female donor with Graves disease.

J is TRBJ2-7 and V is TRBV7-2, with D uncertain. V shed 5 bases and J shed 7 bases, with 15 bases lying between them. There are 13 residues in the CDR3. Germline V gene sequence: CDR1 SGHTA, CDR2 FQGNSA. The CDR3 nucleotides read TGTGCCAGCAGCAACGGACCTTTGGGTGAGCAGTACTTC. As protein: CASSNGPLGEQYF.

This clonotype was recorded at least ten times. The chain has TRBV2 and TRBJ2-7; D ambiguous. The CDR3 spans 13 residues. Trimming took off 5 bases at V and 7 bases at J, with 15 bases between the two ends. Per germline, CDR1 SNHLY and CDR2 FYNNEI. The CDR3 protein is CASSIDPLGEQYF. The CDR3 bases are TGTGCCAGCAGTATAGACCCCTTGGGGGAGCAGTACTTC.

This clonotype has a count of ten or more. This sequence joins TRBV7-9 and TRBJ2-7; D ambiguous. Trimming took 5 bases from V and 3 from J, leaving 14 bases between them. This CDR3 has 14 amino acids. The germline CDR1 and CDR2 sequences are SEHNR and FQNEAQ (reference sequence). The CDR3 loop is CASSRADKYYEQYF. The CDR3 region has the DNA TGTGCCAGCAGCCGCGCCGACAAATACTACGAGCAGTACTTC.

This clonotype has ten or more counts. This chain connects TRBV12-3 or TRBV12-4 to TRBJ1-1; D is unresolved. With 6 bases removed from V and 1 base from J, the gap between germline ends came to 9 bases. This CDR3 is built from 13 residues. The CDR3 loop reads CASSMGANTEAFF. The DNA of the CDR3 is TGTGCCAGCAGCATGGGAGCGAACACTGAAGCTTTCTTT.

The chain is built from TRBV30 and TRBJ2-7; D uncertain. The CDR3 totals 13 residues. Trimming took off 1 base at V and 0 bases at J, with 7 bases between the two ends. From germline, CDR1 is GTSNPN and CDR2 SVGIG (reference sequence). This chain's CDR3 is CAWSEGYSYEQYF. The CDR3 DNA is TGTGCCTGGAGTGAGGGATACTCCTACGAGCAGTACTTC.

The chain has TRBV5-1 and TRBJ1-4; D call uncertain. Trimming shortened V by 1 base and J by 0 bases, and 4 bases separated the two germline ends. Germline V gene data show CDR1 as SGHRS and CDR2 as YFSETQ. There are 14 residues in the CDR3. CDR3 sequence: CASSLTATNEKLFF. CDR3 bases: TGCGCCAGCAGCTTGACCGCAACTAATGAAAAACTGTTTTTT.

The V gene is TRBV5-4, the J gene TRBJ2-7, with unresolved D. CDR1 SGHNT and CDR2 YYREEE come from the germline V gene (reference sequence). V was clipped by 1 base and J by 4 bases, with 15 bases between them. This CDR3 contains 15 residues. The CDR3 is CASSLLGGATYEQYF. As DNA, the CDR3 is TGTGCCAGCAGCTTGCTAGGCGGAGCTACATACGAGCAGTACTTC. The entire variable domain, with the rest obtained from reference TRBV5-4 and TRBJ2-7, is as follows: ETGVTQSPTHLIKTRGQQVTLRCSSQSGHNTVSWYQQALGQGPQFIFQYYREEENGRGNFPPRFSGLQFPNYSSELNVNALELDDSALYLCASSLLGGATYEQYFGPGTRLTVT.

The gene calls are TRBV4-1 and TRBJ1-2; possible D gene TRBD1, 5 bases. The length of the CDR3 is 15 residues. The germline CDR1 and CDR2 sequences are MGHRA and YSYEKL. The V and J ends lost 3 bases and 5 bases respectively, with 16 bases between them. CDR3 in amino acids: CASSHPGAQGYGYTF. The CDR3 DNA reads as TGCGCCAGCAGCCACCCTGGGGCTCAGGGTTATGGCTACACCTTC.

This rearrangement joins TRBV19 to TRBJ2-3, with 10 nucleotides matching TRBD2. Germline V gene lookup returns CDR1 LNHDA and CDR2 SQIVND (reference sequence). The CDR3 has 16 amino acids. With V trimmed by 3 bases and J by 5 bases, 8 bases remained unmatched. The DNA of the CDR3 is TGTGCCAGTAGTATGAAGCGGGAGGGCCGGGAAGATACGCAGTATTTT. Translation: CASSMKREGREDTQYF.

V and J are TRBV5-1 and TRBJ2-7; 8 bases are shared with TRBD1. This CDR3 spans 15 amino acids. The ends lost 2 bases at V and 5 bases at J; junction bases unmatched: 9. The germline gives CDR1 SGHRS, CDR2 YFSETQ. The DNA for the CDR3 is TGCGCCAGCAGCTTTTCTCAGGGGGCCGGTAACGAGCAGTACTTC. It yields the protein CASSFSQGAGNEQYF.

This clonotype was recorded many times. The J gene is TRBJ1-5, the V gene TRBV7-2; the D is unclear. The CDR3 totals 15 residues. Trimming pared 1 base from V and 0 bases from J, leaving 7 bases between. CDR1 is SGHTA and CDR2 is FQGNSA in the germline V gene. The CDR3 loop is CASSLGQYSNQPQHF. CDR3 bases: TGTGCCAGCAGCTTAGGGCAGTATAGCAATCAGCCCCAGCATTTT.

This clonotype was detected ten times or more. V usage is TRBV20-1 and J usage is TRBJ1-2; D is ambiguous. CDR1 and CDR2 (germline): DFQATT, SNEGSKA (reference sequence). The V end was cut by 5 bases, the J end by 4 bases, with 5 bases between. The CDR3 contains 10 residues. The CDR3: CSAPTYGYTF. DNA for the CDR3: TGCAGTGCTCCGACCTATGGCTACACCTTC.

This clonotype was recorded at least ten times. The rearrangement uses TRBV7-2 and TRBJ1-1; TRBD1 is a possible D gene (6 bases). This CDR3 contains 14 residues. Germline V gives CDR1 SGHTA, CDR2 FQGNSA. V was shortened by 2 bases and J by 6 bases, with 13 bases between the two germline ends. CDR3 nucleotides: TGTGCCAGCAGCTTAACGACAGGAGGGTCTGAAGCTTTCTTT. Protein: CASSLTTGGSEAFF.

The CDR3 DNA follows: TGTGCCAGCAGCTTACCCCCCGGGACAGGAAACTACGAGCAGTACTTC. It is translated as CASSLPPGTGNYEQYF. This chain joins TRBV7-9 and TRBJ2-7; the match to TRBD1 covers 8 bases. The V gene end was trimmed by 2 bases and the J gene end by 3 bases; junction bases not matched to a gene: 9. The CDR3 is 16 residues long. Germline V CDR1 and CDR2: SEHNR, FQNEAQ (reference sequence).

The V gene is TRBV7-2, the J gene TRBJ2-2, with a weak D call TRBD2 (7 bases). Trimming took 5 bases from V and 6 from J, leaving 13 bases between them. Germline V CDR1 and CDR2: SGHTA, FQGNSA. The CDR3 has 14 amino acids. CDR3 in amino acids: CASSHGGAPGELFF. CDR3 nucleotide sequence: TGTGCCAGCAGCCATGGGGGGGCGCCCGGGGAGCTGTTTTTT.